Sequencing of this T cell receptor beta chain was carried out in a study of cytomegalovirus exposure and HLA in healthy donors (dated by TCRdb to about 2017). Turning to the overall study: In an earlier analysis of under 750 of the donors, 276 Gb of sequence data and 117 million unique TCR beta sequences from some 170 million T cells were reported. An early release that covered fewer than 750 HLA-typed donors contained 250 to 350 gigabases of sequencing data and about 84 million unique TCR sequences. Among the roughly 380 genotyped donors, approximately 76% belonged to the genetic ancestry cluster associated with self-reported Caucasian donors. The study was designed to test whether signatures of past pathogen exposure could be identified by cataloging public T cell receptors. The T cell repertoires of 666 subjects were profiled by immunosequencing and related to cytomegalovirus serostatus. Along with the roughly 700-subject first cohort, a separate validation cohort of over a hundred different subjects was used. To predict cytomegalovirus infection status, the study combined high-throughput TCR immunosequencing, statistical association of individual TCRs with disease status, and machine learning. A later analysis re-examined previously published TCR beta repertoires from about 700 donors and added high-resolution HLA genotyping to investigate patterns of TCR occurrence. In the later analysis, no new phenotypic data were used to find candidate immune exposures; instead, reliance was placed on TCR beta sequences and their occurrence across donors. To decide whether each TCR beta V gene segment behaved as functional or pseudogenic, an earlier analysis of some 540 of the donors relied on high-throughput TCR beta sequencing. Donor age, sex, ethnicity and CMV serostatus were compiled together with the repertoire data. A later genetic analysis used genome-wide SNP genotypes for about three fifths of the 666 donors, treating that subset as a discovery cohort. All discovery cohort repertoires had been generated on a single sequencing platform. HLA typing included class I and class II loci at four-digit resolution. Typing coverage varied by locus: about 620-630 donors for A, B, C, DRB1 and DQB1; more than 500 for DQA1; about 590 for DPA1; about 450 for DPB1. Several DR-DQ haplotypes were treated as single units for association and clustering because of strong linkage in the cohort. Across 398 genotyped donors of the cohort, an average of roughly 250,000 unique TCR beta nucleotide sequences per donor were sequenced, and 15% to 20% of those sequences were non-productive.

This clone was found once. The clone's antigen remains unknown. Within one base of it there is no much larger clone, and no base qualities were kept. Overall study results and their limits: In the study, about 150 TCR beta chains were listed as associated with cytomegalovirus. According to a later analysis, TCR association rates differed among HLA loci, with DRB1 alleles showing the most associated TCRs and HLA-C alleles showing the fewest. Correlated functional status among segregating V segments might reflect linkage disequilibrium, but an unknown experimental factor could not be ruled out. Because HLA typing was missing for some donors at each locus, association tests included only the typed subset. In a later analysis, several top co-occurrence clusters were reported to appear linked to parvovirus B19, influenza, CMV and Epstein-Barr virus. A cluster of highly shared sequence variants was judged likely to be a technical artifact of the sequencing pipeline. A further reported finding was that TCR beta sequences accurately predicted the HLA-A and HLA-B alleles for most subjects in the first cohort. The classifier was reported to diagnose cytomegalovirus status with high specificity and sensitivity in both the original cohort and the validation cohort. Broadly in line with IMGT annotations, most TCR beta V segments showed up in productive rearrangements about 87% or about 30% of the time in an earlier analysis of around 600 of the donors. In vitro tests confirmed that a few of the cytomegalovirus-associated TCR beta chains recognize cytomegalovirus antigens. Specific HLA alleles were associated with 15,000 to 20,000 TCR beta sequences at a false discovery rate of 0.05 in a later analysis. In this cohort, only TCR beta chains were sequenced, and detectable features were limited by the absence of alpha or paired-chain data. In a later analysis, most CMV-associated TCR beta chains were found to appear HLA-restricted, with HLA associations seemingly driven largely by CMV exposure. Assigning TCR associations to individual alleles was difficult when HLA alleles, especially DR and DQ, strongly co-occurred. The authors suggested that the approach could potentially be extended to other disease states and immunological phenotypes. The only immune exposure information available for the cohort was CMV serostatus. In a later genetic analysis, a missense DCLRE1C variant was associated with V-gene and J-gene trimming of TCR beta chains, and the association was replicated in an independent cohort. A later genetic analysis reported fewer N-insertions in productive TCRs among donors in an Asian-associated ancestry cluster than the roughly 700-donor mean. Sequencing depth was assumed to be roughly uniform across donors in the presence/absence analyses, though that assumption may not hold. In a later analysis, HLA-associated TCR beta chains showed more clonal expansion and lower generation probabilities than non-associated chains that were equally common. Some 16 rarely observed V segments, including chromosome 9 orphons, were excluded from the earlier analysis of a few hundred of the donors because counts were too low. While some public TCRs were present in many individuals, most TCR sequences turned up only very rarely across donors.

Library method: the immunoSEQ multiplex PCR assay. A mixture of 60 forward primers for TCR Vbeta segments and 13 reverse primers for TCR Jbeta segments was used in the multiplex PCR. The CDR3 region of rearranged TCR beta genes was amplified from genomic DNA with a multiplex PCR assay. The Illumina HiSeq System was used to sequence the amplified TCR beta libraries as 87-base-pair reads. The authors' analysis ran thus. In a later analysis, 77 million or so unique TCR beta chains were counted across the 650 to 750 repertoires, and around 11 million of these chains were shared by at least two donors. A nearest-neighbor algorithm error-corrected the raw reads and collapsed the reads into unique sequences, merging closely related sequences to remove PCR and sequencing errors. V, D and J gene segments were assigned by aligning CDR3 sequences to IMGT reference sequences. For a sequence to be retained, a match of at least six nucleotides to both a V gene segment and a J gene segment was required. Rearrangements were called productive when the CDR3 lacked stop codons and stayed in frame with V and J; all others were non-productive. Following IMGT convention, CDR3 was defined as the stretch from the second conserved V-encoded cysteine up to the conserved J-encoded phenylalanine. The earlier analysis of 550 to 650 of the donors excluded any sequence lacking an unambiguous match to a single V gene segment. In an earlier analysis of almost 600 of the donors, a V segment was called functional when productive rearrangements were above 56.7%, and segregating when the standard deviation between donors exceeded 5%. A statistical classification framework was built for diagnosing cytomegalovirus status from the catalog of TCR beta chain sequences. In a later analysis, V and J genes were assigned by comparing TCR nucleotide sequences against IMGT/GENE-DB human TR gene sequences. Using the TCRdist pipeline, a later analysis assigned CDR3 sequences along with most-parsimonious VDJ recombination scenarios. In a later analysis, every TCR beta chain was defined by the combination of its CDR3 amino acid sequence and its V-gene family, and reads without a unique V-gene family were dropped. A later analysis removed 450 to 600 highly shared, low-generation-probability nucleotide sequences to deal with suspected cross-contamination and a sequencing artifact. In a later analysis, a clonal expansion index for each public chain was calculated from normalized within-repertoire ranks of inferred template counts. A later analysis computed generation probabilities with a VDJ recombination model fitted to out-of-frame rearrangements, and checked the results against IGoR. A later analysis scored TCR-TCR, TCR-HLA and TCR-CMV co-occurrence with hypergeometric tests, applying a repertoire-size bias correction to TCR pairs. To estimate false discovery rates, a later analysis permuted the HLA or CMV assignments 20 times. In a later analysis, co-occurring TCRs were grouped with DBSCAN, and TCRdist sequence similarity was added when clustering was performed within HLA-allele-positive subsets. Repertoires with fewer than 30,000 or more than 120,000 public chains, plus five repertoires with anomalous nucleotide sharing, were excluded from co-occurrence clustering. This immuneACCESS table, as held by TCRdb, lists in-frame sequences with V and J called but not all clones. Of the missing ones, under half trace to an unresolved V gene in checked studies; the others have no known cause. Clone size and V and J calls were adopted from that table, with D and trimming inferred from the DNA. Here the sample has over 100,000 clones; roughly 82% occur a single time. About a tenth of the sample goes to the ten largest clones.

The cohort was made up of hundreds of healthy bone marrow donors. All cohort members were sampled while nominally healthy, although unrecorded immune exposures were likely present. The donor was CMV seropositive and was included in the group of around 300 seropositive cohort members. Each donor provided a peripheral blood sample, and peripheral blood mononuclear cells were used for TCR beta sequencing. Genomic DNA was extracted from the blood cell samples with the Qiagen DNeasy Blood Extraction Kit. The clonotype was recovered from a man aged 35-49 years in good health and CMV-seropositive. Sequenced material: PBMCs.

Read as DNA, the sequence is TGTGCCTGGAGTGTACCCCTAGCGGGGGAAGAGACCCAGTACTTC. This yields the protein CAWSVPLAGEETQYF. The chain uses TRBV30 and TRBJ2-5, with TRBD2 matching 10 junction bases. Taken from the germline V gene (reference sequence), the CDR1 and CDR2 loops are GTSNPN and SVGIG. From its cysteine to its phenylalanine, the CDR3 spans 15 amino acids. Only the CDR3 region is kept as DNA, spanning 45 bases read in frame from base 1. V ends up 0 bases short and J 3 bases short, with an unmatched junction base count of 4.